The source of this T cell receptor (beta chain) is a study of spatial heterogeneity in lung cancer. Study-level findings and limits: Tumors with more nonsynonymous mutations had more expanded intratumoral alpha and beta TCRs. Nonsynonymous mutations, ubiquitous and regional, were tracked respectively by counts of ubiquitous and regional expanded TCRs.

Time point of the sample: sample taken at primary tumor resection. Whole RNA, which was extracted from tumor, nontumor lung tissue or frozen PBMC, was sequenced without any cell sorting. By frequency in the sample, this clonotype is medium-sized. Its antigen is undetermined. TCRdb re-called the 5' RACE reads with MiXCR, one entry per CDR3 protein. The sample carries about 14,000 distinct CDR3 sequences, around 3.5% recorded once. This CDR3 contains 15 residues. V was pared by 4 bases and J by 3 bases, with 2 bases of the junction left unmatched. CDR1 is MNHNY and CDR2 is SVGAGI in the germline V gene (reference sequence).

This sample comprised lung tumor tissue, obtained at surgery. The clonotype originates from a male donor with early-stage non-small cell lung cancer. This chain links TRBV6-6 with TRBJ2-2; TRBD2 agrees at 10 bases. DNA for the CDR3: TGTGCCAGCAGTTCTAGCGGGGGTGACACCGGGGAGCTGTTTTTT. Translated: CASSSSGGDTGELFF.